The source of this T cell receptor (beta chain) is a study of shared clonotypes between healthy human individuals. Overall study: The cohort had a couple of women and a few men, ages 18 to 49.

Libraries were prepared by immunoSEQ multiplex PCR; TCRdb keeps only in-frame clonotypes and omits some of them. This sample has 2 million to 2.5 million clones; about 94% occur once, and the top ten carry about 0.13%. CDR1 is LNHNV and CDR2 is YYDKDF in the germline V gene (reference sequence). The V gene lost 6 bases and the J gene lost 1 base, with 9 bases spanning the gap. The CDR3 loop spans 13 amino acids. The sample consisted of naive CD4+ T cells sorted from blood. The sample's subset: CD45RA+ positively selected. This chain uses TRBV15 with TRBJ1-1; tentatively, D is TRBD1 (5 bases). This sequence originates from a man between 18 and 29 years old in good health. The CDR3 bases are TGTGCCACCAGTATTCAGGGGAACACTGAAGCTTTCTTT. Translating it yields CATSIQGNTEAFF.